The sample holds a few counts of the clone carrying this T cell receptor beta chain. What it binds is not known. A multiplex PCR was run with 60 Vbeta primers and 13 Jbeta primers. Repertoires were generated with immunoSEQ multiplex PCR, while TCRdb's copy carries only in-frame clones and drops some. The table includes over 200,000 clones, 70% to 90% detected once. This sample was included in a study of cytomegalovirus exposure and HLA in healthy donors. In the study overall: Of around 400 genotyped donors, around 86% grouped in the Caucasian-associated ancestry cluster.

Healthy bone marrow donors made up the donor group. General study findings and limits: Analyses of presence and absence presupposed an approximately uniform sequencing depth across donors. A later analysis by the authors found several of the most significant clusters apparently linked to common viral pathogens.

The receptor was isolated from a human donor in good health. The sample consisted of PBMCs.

The CDR3 nucleotides read TGTGCCAGCAGCTTTACCCGGGACAGGGGGTACGAGCAGTACTTC. Protein: CASSFTRDRGYEQYF. The rearrangement joins TRBV7-9 to TRBJ2-7, with 11 nucleotides matching TRBD1. Germline V gene data show CDR1 as SEHNR and CDR2 as FQNEAQ (reference sequence). The CDR3 covers 15 residues. V lost 3 bases and J lost 4; bases outside the gene matches: 5.